The present TCR beta chain was sequenced within a study of blood T cell repertoires in COVID-19. The ends were cut back, 0 bases at V and 1 base at J, with 16 bases in the middle. The CDR3 covers 18 residues. CDR1 is LGHDT and CDR2 is YNNKEL in the germline V gene (reference sequence). Assay: immunoSEQ multiplex PCR; the TCRdb copy retains only in-frame clones and omits some. The sample lists hundreds of thousands of clones, about 83% seen once, with about 6.1% in the top ten. Sequencing was performed on PBMCs or T cells enriched from blood (not recorded which). This TCR was recovered from a woman aged 40 to 49 who had recovered from COVID-19. The chain links TRBV3-1 (or the pseudogene TRBV3-2) to TRBJ1-5; the D gene is possibly TRBD1 (6 bases). The CDR3 nucleotides are TGTGCCAGCAGCCAAGAGGGTTCTGGGGGCGGGAGCAATCAGCCCCAGCATTTT. It codes for CASSQEGSGGGSNQPQHF.